The 32 T cell receptor beta chains below were found in one sample sequenced in a study of metastatic and nonmetastatic thyroid tumors (dated by TCRdb to the early 2020s). None of the patients had been given any treatment before thyroid surgery. Libraries were made using PCR. For sequencing, an Illumina HiSeq 4000 was employed. TCRdb handled the public reads itself, with Q25 trimming in fastp and clone calling in MiXCR, and kept productive beta chains. Recorded for this sample are about 35,000 clones; around 33% of them occurred a single time. The ten top clones hold about 16% of the sample. Sequenced input: tumor tissue. The source of these receptors is a female donor with papillary thyroid cancer or a benign thyroid nodule (not recorded which). Some clones in this sample may be carry-over from other donors' samples.

Of note for this clone: A read error may produce the germline difference seen at one junction end. Here the CDR3 reads CASSYLGGSAEYF. Written as DNA, the CDR3 is TGTGCCAGCAGCTACTTGGGCGGGAGCGCAGAGTACTTC. The V gene is TRBV6-2 or TRBV6-3, the J gene TRBJ2-7, with TRBD2 identical over 7 bases. The CDR3 length is 13 residues. Germline values: CDR1 MNHEY, CDR2 SVGEGT.

As concerns this clone: An end of the junction does not agree with germline; a read error may underlie this. The rearrangement links TRBV5-1 to TRBJ2-5; no clear D gene. Germline CDR1 reads SGHRS; CDR2 reads YFSETQ. The CDR3 is 16 amino acids. The DNA for the CDR3 is TGCGCCACCAGCTTGGTCAGCATGGGGATCCTAGAGACCCAGTACTTC. Its translation is CATSLVSMGILETQYF.

V gene TRBV24-1 combines with J gene TRBJ2-2; tentatively, D is TRBD2 (5 bases). Germline assignment: CDR1 KGHDR and CDR2 SFDVKD. The CDR3 loop spans 17 amino acids. The V gene lost 0 bases and the J gene lost 7 bases, with 17 bases spanning the gap. Here the CDR3 DNA reads TGTGCCACCAGTGATTTGAATGTGGACTGGGCTGGCGGGGAGCTGTTTTTT. Encoded protein: CATSDLNVDWAGGELFF.

The chain carries TRBV2 and TRBJ2-1; D perhaps matches TRBD2 (6 bases). Trimming took 4 bases from V and 4 from J, leaving 8 bases between them. CDR1 and CDR2 from the germline V gene are SNHLY and FYNNEI. This CDR3 contains 13 residues. The CDR3 DNA reads TGTGCCAGCAGTGCGGGAGAATACAATGAGCAGTTCTTC. It yields the protein CASSAGEYNEQFF.

V gene TRBV30 combines with J gene TRBJ1-6; D is undetermined. V lost 2 bases to trimming and J lost 6 bases, with 14 bases between them. CDR1 is GTSNPN and CDR2 is SVGIG in the germline V gene (reference sequence). CDR3 length: 15 residues. The CDR3 coding sequence is TGTGCCTGGAGTATCGGGCAGCGAAGTAATTCACCCCTCCACTTT. It codes for CAWSIGQRSNSPLHF. The entire variable domain, with the rest obtained from reference TRBV30 and TRBJ1-6, is as follows: SQTIHQWPATLVQPVGSPLSLECTVEGTSNPNLYWYRQAAGRGLQLLFYSVGIGQISSEVPQNLSASRPQDRQFILSSKKLLLSDSGFYLCAWSIGQRSNSPLHFGNGTRLTVT.

V usage is TRBV3-1 and J usage is TRBJ1-2, with 7 bases matching TRBD1. There are 15 residues in the CDR3. Germline V gene sequence: CDR1 LGHDT, CDR2 YNNKEL (reference sequence). After removal of 2 bases from V and 2 bases from J, the junction contained 5 bases not matched to a gene. The CDR3 sequence is CASSQPHRGNYGYTF. The CDR3 DNA reads as TGTGCCAGCAGCCAACCTCACAGGGGAAACTATGGCTACACCTTC.

The rearrangement links TRBV19 to TRBJ2-7; the D gene is possibly TRBD1 (5 bases). Trimming cost V 6 bases and J 1 base, with 10 bases left between them. Germline V lookup: CDR1 LNHDA, CDR2 SQIVND (reference sequence). This CDR3 comprises 13 residues. CDR3 bases: TGTGCCAGTAGCGACAGTTCGTCCTACGAGCAGTACTTC. Protein product: CASSDSSSYEQYF. Together with reference TRBV19 and TRBJ2-7, the CDR3 gives the full variable domain: DGGITQSPKYLFRKEGQNVTLSCEQNLNHDAMYWYRQDPGQGLRLIYYSQIVNDFQKGDIAEGYSVSREKKESFPLTVTSAQKNPTAFYLCASSDSSSYEQYFGPGTRLTVT.

A few counts support this clone. This chain connects TRBV11-2 to TRBJ2-3; possibly TRBD1 for D (6 bases). The CDR3 sequence is 15 residues long. The germline V and J ends were trimmed by 5 bases and 0 bases, with 12 bases remaining between them. Germline V lookup: CDR1 SGHAT, CDR2 FQNNGV. In DNA, the CDR3 is TGTGCCAGCAGCCACTACAGGGTAAGCACAGATACGCAGTATTTT. Its protein product is CASSHYRVSTDTQYF.

This clone was seen a few times. This sequence joins TRBV6-5 and TRBJ1-6, with TRBD1 matching over 9 bases. Germline V gene data show CDR1 as MNHEY and CDR2 as SVGAGI. The CDR3 is 15 amino acids. The ends lost 4 bases at V and 5 bases at J; junction bases unmatched: 3. The chain's CDR3 is CASSLWTGDNSPLHF. The DNA of the CDR3 is TGTGCCAGCAGTTTATGGACAGGGGATAATTCACCCCTCCACTTT.

This clone was detected a few times. The chain joins TRBV6-2 or TRBV6-3 to TRBJ2-7, with 10 bases that match TRBD2. V shed 5 bases and J 3 bases; nucleotides not matched to a gene: 10. The V gene's germline CDR1 is MNHEY and CDR2 SVGEGT. This CDR3 has 16 residues. CDR3 region: CASSDTLAGVRYEQYF. The CDR3 DNA follows: TGTGCCAGCAGTGACACCCTAGCGGGAGTTCGCTACGAGCAGTACTTC.

This clone was recorded only once. The chain is built from TRBV5-8 and TRBJ2-5; a possible D gene is TRBD1 (6 bases). Germline CDR1 is SGHTS and CDR2 is YDEGEE. The V end lost 4 bases, the J end lost 2 bases, and 15 bases lay between the germline ends. The CDR3 totals 15 residues. In nucleotides, the CDR3 is TGTGCCAGCAGCCCCCCCCGGACAGCTCAAGAGACCCAGTACTTC. Its translation is CASSPPRTAQETQYF.

This clone was counted only a few times. V is TRBV2 and J is TRBJ1-2; D is perhaps TRBD1 (5 bases). Trimming took off 3 bases at V and 6 bases at J, with 11 bases between the two ends. CDR3 length equals 13 residues. Germline CDR1 reads SNHLY; CDR2 reads FYNNEI. The CDR3 here is CASSDTGGDGYTF. In DNA form, the CDR3 reads TGTGCCAGCAGTGACACCGGGGGGGATGGCTACACCTTC.

The chain recombines TRBV6-5 with TRBJ2-1; D gene unclear. The CDR3 has 14 amino acids. Germline CDR1 reads MNHEY; CDR2 reads SVGAGI. Trimming stripped 2 bases from V and 5 bases from J, with 10 bases between. The chain's CDR3 is CASSYRAVNNEQFF. The CDR3 bases are TGTGCCAGCAGTTACCGGGCTGTGAACAATGAGCAGTTCTTC.

This rearrangement joins TRBV3-1 to TRBJ2-7; D gene unclear. The CDR3 contains 12 residues. V dropped 5 bases and J dropped 0 bases, with 5 bases sitting between them. Germline V gene sequence: CDR1 LGHDT, CDR2 YNNKEL (reference sequence). The CDR3 DNA reads as TGTGCCAGCAGCAAACGCTCCTACGAGCAGTACTTC. The encoded protein is CASSKRSYEQYF.

The chain joins TRBV11-2 to TRBJ1-3, with D possibly TRBD1 on 6 matching bases. Germline CDR1 is SGHAT and CDR2 is FQNNGV. Trimming removed 6 bases at V and 5 bases at J, with 14 bases between. The CDR3 is made up of 14 amino acids. In DNA form, the CDR3 reads TGTGCCAGCAGGGACAGTTTTATGAGAAACACCATATATTTT. Protein sequence: CASRDSFMRNTIYF.

J is TRBJ2-7 and V is TRBV5-1; 9 bases agree with TRBD2. Trimming cost V 4 bases and J 0 bases; bases outside gene matches: 2. Germline values: CDR1 SGHRS, CDR2 YFSETQ. The CDR3 has 14 residues. The CDR3: CASSAGGYSYEQYF. In DNA, the CDR3 is TGCGCCAGCAGCGCGGGGGGGTACTCCTACGAGCAGTACTTC.

The table lists this clone with many counts. This chain links TRBV19 with TRBJ2-7; D is undetermined. This CDR3 is built from 11 residues. The germline V gene encodes CDR1 LNHDA and CDR2 SQIVND (reference sequence). The V end lost 6 bases, the J end lost 2 bases, and 5 bases lay between the germline ends. This chain's CDR3 is CASSNTYEQYF. Here the CDR3 DNA reads TGTGCCAGTAGCAACACCTACGAGCAGTACTTC.

This clone was observed a single time. The chain joins TRBV30 to TRBJ2-7, with 11 positions matching TRBD2. Losses at the gene ends were 5 bases for V and 2 bases for J; bases not matched to a gene: 14. This CDR3 has 17 residues. The germline CDR1 and CDR2 sequences are GTSNPN and SVGIG (reference sequence). CDR3 DNA sequence: TGTGCCTGGGCCCCCCCCCCACGACTAGCGGGGACCTACGAGCAGTACTTC. This codes for CAWAPPPRLAGTYEQYF. Full variable domain (rest looked up from reference TRBV30 and TRBJ2-7): SQTIHQWPATLVQPVGSPLSLECTVEGTSNPNLYWYRQAAGRGLQLLFYSVGIGQISSEVPQNLSASRPQDRQFILSSKKLLLSDSGFYLCAWAPPPRLAGTYEQYFGPGTRLTVT.

The V call is TRBV19, the J call TRBJ2-7; D is unclear. The CDR3 covers 13 residues. Germline V gene sequence: CDR1 LNHDA, CDR2 SQIVND (reference sequence). Trimming cost V 2 bases and J 0 bases, with 5 bases left between them. The DNA for the CDR3 is TGTGCCAGTAGTATACCTAACTCCTACGAGCAGTACTTC. It encodes CASSIPNSYEQYF.

This chain links TRBV20-1 with TRBJ2-2, with TRBD1 matching 7 bases. Per germline, CDR1 DFQATT and CDR2 SNEGSKA (reference sequence). Trimming at V came to 6 bases and at J to 1 base, leaving 5 bases not matched to a gene. The CDR3 runs 14 residues. CDR3 sequence reads: CSAPGQLNTGELFF. The CDR3 DNA reads as TGCAGTGCCCCGGGACAGTTGAACACCGGGGAGCTGTTTTTT.

CDR3 nucleotide sequence: TGTGCCAGCAGTTGGCTAGCGGGGCGGGAGCAGTACTTC. Translating it yields CASSWLAGREQYF. V usage is TRBV12-3 or TRBV12-4 and J usage is TRBJ2-7; 9 positions agree with TRBD2. The CDR3 has 13 residues. The V and J ends lost 4 bases and 7 bases, in that order; junction bases with no gene match: 5.

This clone was counted between two and nine times. This chain uses TRBV11-2 with TRBJ1-6; possible D gene TRBD1, 5 bases. V lost 5 bases and J lost 6, with 17 bases in between. The CDR3 runs to 16 residues. CDR1 and CDR2 (germline): SGHAT, FQNNGV. The CDR3 nucleotides are TGTGCCAGCAGCCCCGGGACGTCCTGGGGTAATTCACCCCTCCACTTT. As protein: CASSPGTSWGNSPLHF.

The chain combines TRBV11-1 with TRBJ1-1, with 11 bases identical to TRBD1. Germline CDR1 and CDR2: SGHAT and FQDESV (reference sequence). The V and J ends lost 11 bases and 4 bases, in that order; junction bases with no gene match: 12. The CDR3 extends over 15 amino acids. In DNA, the CDR3 is TGTGCCCGGAGGACAGGGGGCCATATGGCCACTGAAGCTTTCTTT. Its translation is CARRTGGHMATEAFF.

The rearrangement links TRBV7-2 to TRBJ2-7; 7 bases match TRBD1. The V and J ends lost 5 bases and 7 bases, in that order; junction bases with no gene match: 11. CDR3 length equals 14 residues. Germline V CDR1 and CDR2: SGHTA, FQGNSA. CDR3 nucleotide sequence: TGTGCCAGCAGCCACGGCGACAGGGTGGGAGAGCAGTACTTC. This codes for CASSHGDRVGEQYF.

This clone was counted between two and nine times. The chain combines TRBV27 with TRBJ2-1; 10 nucleotides agree with TRBD2. The CDR3 spans 16 residues. V dropped 1 base and J dropped 9; count of bases not matched to a gene: 9. Germline V CDR1 and CDR2: MNHEY, SMNVEV (reference sequence). CDR3 region: CASSLLGAGGGGEQFF. In DNA form, the CDR3 reads TGTGCCAGCAGTTTATTGGGAGCGGGAGGGGGGGGTGAGCAGTTCTTC.

The rearrangement joins TRBV27 to TRBJ2-7; D is possibly TRBD2 (6 bases). The germline V gene has CDR1 MNHEY and CDR2 SMNVEV (reference sequence). Trimming left V 5 bases short and J 2 bases short, with 10 bases between. The CDR3 length is 13 residues. The CDR3 loop is CASSTRLAYEQYF. In nucleotides, the CDR3 is TGTGCCAGCAGTACCCGACTAGCCTACGAGCAGTACTTC.

This clone was seen only once. The V gene is TRBV11-2, the J gene TRBJ1-4; 9 bases map to TRBD1. The CDR3 is made up of 16 amino acids. The V gene's germline CDR1 is SGHAT and CDR2 FQNNGV. Trimming cost V 0 bases and J 3 bases; bases outside gene matches: 2. The CDR3 region has the DNA TGTGCCAGCAGCTTAGATCGGACAGGGGCTAATGAAAAACTGTTTTTT. As protein: CASSLDRTGANEKLFF.

The chain joins TRBV11-2 to TRBJ2-7; D is ambiguous. V was pared by 2 bases and J by 6 bases, with 14 bases between. CDR3 length: 14 residues. Germline values: CDR1 SGHAT, CDR2 FQNNGV. The CDR3 sequence: CASSLNSLAPEQYF. CDR3 in DNA: TGTGCCAGCAGCTTAAATTCCCTTGCGCCCGAGCAGTACTTC.

V is TRBV28 and J is TRBJ2-7; 7 nucleotides line up with TRBD1. V lost 3 bases to trimming and J lost 8 bases; unmatched junction nucleotides: 10. The CDR3 totals 14 residues. The germline V gene has CDR1 MDHEN and CDR2 SYDVKM. Here the CDR3 reads CASSFGQGVRKQYF. In DNA form, the CDR3 reads TGTGCCAGCAGTTTCGGGCAGGGGGTACGGAAGCAGTACTTC. The whole variable domain, remainder taken from reference TRBV28 and TRBJ2-7, is DVKVTQSSRYLVKRTGEKVFLECVQDMDHENMFWYRQDPGLGLRLIYFSYDVKMKEKGDIPEGYSVSREKKERFSLILESASTNQTSMYLCASSFGQGVRKQYFGPGTRLTVT.

By share, this clone ranks as medium-sized. This sequence joins TRBV5-5 and TRBJ1-5; a weak D match, TRBD1 (5 bases). Germline values: CDR1 SGHKS, CDR2 YYEKEE (reference sequence). V was shortened by 0 bases and J by 4 bases, with 8 bases between the two germline ends. The CDR3 has 14 residues. The CDR3 reads CASSLATGNQPQHF. The CDR3 coding sequence is TGTGCCAGCAGCTTGGCCACAGGTAATCAGCCCCAGCATTTT.

The chain combines TRBV11-2 with TRBJ2-7; 7 bases match TRBD1. Losses at the gene ends were 2 bases for V and 0 bases for J; bases not matched to a gene: 13. CDR1 is SGHAT and CDR2 is FQNNGV in the germline V gene. The CDR3 runs 18 residues. The CDR3 sequence is CASSLLPIWGQSSYEQYF. The CDR3 nucleotides are TGTGCCAGCAGCTTATTACCCATCTGGGGACAGAGCTCCTACGAGCAGTACTTC.

This clone turned up a few times. Other DNA sequences in the same sample also yield this CDR3. This chain uses TRBV7-2 with TRBJ2-3; D gene unclear. CDR3 length: 14 amino acids. Germline assignment: CDR1 SGHTA and CDR2 FQGNSA. V gave up 2 bases and J gave up 1 base, with 7 bases separating them. CDR3 amino acids: CASSLTLGTDTQYF. CDR3 DNA sequence: TGTGCCAGCAGCTTAACCCTAGGCACAGATACGCAGTATTTT.